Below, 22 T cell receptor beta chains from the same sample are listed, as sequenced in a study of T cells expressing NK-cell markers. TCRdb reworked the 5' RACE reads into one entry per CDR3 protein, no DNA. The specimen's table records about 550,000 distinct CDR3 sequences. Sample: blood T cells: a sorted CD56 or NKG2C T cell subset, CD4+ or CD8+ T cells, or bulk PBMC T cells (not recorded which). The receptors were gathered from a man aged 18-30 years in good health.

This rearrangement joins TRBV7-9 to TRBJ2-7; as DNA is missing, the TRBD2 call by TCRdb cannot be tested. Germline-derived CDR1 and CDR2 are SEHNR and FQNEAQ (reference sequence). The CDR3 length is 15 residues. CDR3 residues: CASSSIRGSSYEQYF. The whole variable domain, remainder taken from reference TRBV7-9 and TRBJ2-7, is DTGVSQNPRHKITKRGQNVTFRCDPISEHNRLYWYRQTLGQGPEFLTYFQNEAQLEKSRLLSDRFSAERPKGSFSTLEIQRTEQGDSAMYLCASSSIRGSSYEQYFGPGTRLTVT.

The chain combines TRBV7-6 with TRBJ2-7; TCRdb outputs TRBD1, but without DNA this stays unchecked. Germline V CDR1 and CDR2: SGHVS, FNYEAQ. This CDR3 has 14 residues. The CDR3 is CASSLTGSAHEQYF.

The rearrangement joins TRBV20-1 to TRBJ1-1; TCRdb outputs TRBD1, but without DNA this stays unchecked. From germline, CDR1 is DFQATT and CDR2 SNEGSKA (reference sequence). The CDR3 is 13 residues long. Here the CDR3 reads CSATQGRTTEAFF.

CDR3 residues: CATSDPGPGGRETQYF. This rearrangement joins TRBV24-1 to TRBJ2-5; checking the TCRdb D call of TRBD1 is not possible without DNA. CDR3 length: 16 residues. Germline lookup yields CDR1 KGHDR and CDR2 SFDVKD.

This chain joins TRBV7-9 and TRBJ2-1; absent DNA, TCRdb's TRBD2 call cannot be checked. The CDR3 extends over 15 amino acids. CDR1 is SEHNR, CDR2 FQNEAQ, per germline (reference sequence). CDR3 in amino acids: CASSSRLAGETEQFF.

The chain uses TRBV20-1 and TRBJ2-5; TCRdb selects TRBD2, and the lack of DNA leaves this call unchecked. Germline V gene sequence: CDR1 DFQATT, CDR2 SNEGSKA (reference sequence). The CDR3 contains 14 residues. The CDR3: CSASGAGSGETQYF.

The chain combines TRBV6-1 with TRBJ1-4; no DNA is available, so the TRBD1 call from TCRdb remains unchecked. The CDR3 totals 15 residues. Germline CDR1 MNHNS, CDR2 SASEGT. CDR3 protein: CASSGWTGSNEKLFF.

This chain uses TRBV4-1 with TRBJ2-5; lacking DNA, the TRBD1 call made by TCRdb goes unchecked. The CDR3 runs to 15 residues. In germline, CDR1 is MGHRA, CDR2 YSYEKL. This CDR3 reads CASSQDRGEWETQYF.

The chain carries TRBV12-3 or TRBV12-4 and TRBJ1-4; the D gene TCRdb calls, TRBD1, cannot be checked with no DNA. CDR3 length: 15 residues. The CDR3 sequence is CASSGWDRENEKLFF.

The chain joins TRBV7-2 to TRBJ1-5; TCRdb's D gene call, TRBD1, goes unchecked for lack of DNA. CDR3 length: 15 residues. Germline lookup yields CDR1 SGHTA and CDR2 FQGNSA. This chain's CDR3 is CASSLGQGRNQPQHF. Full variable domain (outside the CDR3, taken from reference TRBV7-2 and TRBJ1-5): GAGVSQSPSNKVTEKGKDVELRCDPISGHTALYWYRQSLGQGLEFLIYFQGNSAPDKSGLPSDRFSAERTGGSVSTLTIQRTQQEDSAVYLCASSLGQGRNQPQHFGDGTRLSIL.

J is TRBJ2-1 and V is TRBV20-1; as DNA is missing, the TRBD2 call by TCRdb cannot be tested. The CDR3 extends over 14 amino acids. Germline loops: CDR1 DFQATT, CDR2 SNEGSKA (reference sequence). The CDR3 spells CSARANRRVGEQFF.

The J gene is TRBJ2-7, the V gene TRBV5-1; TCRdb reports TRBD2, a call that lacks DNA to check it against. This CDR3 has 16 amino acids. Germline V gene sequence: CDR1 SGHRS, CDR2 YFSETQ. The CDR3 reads CASSQDGLAGVREQYF.

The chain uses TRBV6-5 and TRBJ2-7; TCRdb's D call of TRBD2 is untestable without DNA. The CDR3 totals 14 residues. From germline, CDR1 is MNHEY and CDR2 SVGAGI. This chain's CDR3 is CASSYSPGSYEQYF.

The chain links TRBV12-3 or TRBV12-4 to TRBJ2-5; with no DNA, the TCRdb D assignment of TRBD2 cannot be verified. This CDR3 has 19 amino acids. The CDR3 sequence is CASSLSRTSGLPYQETQYF.

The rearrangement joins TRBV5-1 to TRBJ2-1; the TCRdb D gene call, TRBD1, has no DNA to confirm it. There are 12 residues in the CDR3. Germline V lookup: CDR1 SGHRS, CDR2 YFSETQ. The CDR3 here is CASSSVRDRQFF.

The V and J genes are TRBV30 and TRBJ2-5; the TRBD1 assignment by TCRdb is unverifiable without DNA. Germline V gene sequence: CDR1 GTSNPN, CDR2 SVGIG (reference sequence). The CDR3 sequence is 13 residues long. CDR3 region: CAWSQGSFETQYF.

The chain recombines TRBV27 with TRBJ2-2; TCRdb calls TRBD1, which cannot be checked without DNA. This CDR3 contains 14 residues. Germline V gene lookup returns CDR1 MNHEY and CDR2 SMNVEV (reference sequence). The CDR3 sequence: CASSGPGETGELFF.

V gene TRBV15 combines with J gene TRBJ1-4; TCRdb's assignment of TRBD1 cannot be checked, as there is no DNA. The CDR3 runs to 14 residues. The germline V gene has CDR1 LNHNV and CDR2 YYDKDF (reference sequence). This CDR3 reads CATSRAPQGEKLFF. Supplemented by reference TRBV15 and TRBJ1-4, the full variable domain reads DAMVIQNPRYQVTQFGKPVTLSCSQTLNHNVMYWYQQKSSQAPKLLFHYYDKDFNNEADTPDNFQSRRPNTSFCFLDIRSPGLGDTAMYLCATSRAPQGEKLFFGSGTQLSVL.

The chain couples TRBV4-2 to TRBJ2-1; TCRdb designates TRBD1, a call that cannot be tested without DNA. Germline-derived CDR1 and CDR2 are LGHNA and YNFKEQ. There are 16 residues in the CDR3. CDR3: CASSQEGGRTYNEQFF.

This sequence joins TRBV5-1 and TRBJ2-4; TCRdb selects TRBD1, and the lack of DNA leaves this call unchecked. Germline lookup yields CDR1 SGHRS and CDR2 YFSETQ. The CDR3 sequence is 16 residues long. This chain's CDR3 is CASSLGERTGKNIQYF.

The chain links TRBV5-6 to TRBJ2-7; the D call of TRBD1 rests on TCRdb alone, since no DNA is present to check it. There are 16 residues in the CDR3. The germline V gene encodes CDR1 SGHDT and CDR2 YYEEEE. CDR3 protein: CASSPPGQGASYEQYF.

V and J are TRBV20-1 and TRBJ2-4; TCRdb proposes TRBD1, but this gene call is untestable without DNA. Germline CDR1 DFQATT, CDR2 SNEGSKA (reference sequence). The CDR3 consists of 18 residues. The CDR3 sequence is CSARVPGQGPGAKNIQYF.